The next 29 T cell receptor beta chains were all read from a single sample in a study of cytomegalovirus exposure and HLA in healthy donors (dated by TCRdb to 2015 to 2018). Library method: the immunoSEQ multiplex PCR assay. For the multiplex PCR, a mixture combining 60 forward primers for TCR Vbeta segments and 13 reverse primers for TCR Jbeta segments was used. Imported from immuneACCESS, the table was reduced by TCRdb to in-frame sequences with V and J called. These copies leave out some clones; in studies compared against another copy, an unresolved V gene accounts for under half, and the cause of the remainder is not known. Counted in this sample were about 130,000 clones; roughly a tenth of them appeared once. The ten top clones hold approximately 4.4% of the sample. Sequenced input: PBMCs. Receptors were obtained from a woman younger than 30 in good health and CMV-seropositive.

The rearrangement uses TRBV9 and TRBJ1-1; D is perhaps TRBD1 (5 bases). There are 15 residues in the CDR3. Trimming cost V 4 bases and J 6 bases, with 19 bases left between them. Germline V gene data show CDR1 as SGDLS and CDR2 as YYNGEE. CDR3 sequence reads: CASSLEGAVGSEAFF. The CDR3 region has the DNA TGTGCCAGCAGCCTAGAAGGGGCGGTAGGGTCTGAAGCTTTCTTT. The variable domain in full, with the rest retrieved from reference TRBV9 and TRBJ1-1, is DSGVTQTPKHLITATGQRVTLRCSPRSGDLSVYWYQQSLDQGLQFLIQYYNGEERAKGNILERFSAQQFPDLHSELNLSSLELGDSALYFCASSLEGAVGSEAFFGQGTRLTVV.

This clone was counted only a few times. The rearrangement uses TRBV4-1 and TRBJ2-7; maybe TRBD1 (5 bases). Trimming left V 1 base short and J 1 base short, with 11 bases between. Germline V CDR1 and CDR2: MGHRA, YSYEKL. This CDR3 spans 15 amino acids. This CDR3 reads CASSQVTGSSYEQYF. The CDR3 DNA sequence: TGCGCCAGCAGCCAAGTTACAGGAAGTTCCTACGAGCAGTACTTC.

This clone turned up a few times. The chain joins TRBV28 to TRBJ2-7; D may be TRBD2 (6 bases). The ends were cut back, 6 bases at V and 2 bases at J, with 11 bases in the middle. Germline values: CDR1 MDHEN, CDR2 SYDVKM. The CDR3 totals 13 residues. The CDR3 DNA sequence: TGTGCCAGCAGCTTTTGGGGGGCCTACGAGCAGTACTTC. Translated, it gives CASSFWGAYEQYF.

The chain carries TRBV7-3 and TRBJ2-1; 8 bases are shared with TRBD2. CDR1 is SGHTA, CDR2 FQGTGA, per germline. CDR3 length: 15 residues. Germline trimming cut 0 bases from V and 6 bases from J; bases unmatched to any gene: 4. CDR3 protein: CASSLTGGRLNEQFF. The CDR3 region has the DNA TGTGCCAGCAGCTTAACGGGCGGGAGGCTCAATGAGCAGTTCTTC.

The chain is built from TRBV20-1 and TRBJ1-1, with D hard to call. CDR3 length: 11 residues. Trimming pared 2 bases from V and 8 bases from J, leaving 9 bases between. Germline CDR1 reads DFQATT; CDR2 reads SNEGSKA (reference sequence). The CDR3 DNA reads TGCAGTGCTAGACCGGGGAGGGAAGCTTTCTTT. Its protein is CSARPGREAFF.

This clone has just a few counts. Different DNA sequences within this sample yield the same CDR3. The CDR3 bases are TGTGCCAGCAGCGCACAACAGGGAACTGAAGCTTTCTTT. Translation gives CASSAQQGTEAFF. V is TRBV7-3 and J is TRBJ1-1; possibly TRBD1 for D (6 bases). This CDR3 region has 13 residues. The germline V and J ends were trimmed by 5 bases and 5 bases, with 12 bases remaining between them. In germline, CDR1 is SGHTA, CDR2 FQGTGA. The variable domain in full, with the rest retrieved from reference TRBV7-3 and TRBJ1-1, is GAGVSQTPSNKVTEKGKYVELRCDPISGHTALYWYRQSLGQGPEFLIYFQGTGAADDSGLPNDRFFAVRPEGSVSTLKIQRTERGDSAVYLCASSAQQGTEAFFGQGTRLTVV.

This clone has a handful of counts. This chain links TRBV27 with TRBJ2-1; the D gene is possibly TRBD2 (6 bases). In germline, CDR1 is MNHEY, CDR2 SMNVEV (reference sequence). V gave up 2 bases and J gave up 6 bases, with 11 bases separating them. This CDR3 contains 14 residues. In nucleotides, the CDR3 is TGTGCCAGCAGTTTAAAGGGACTTATCAATGAGCAGTTCTTC. Amino acids: CASSLKGLINEQFF.

The chain joins TRBV28 to TRBJ1-5, with D hard to call. CDR1 and CDR2 (germline): MDHEN, SYDVKM. The CDR3 is 13 residues long. V lost 7 bases and J lost 4, with 11 bases in between. CDR3 nucleotides: TGTGCCAGCAAGGTACGGGAAAATCAGCCCCAGCATTTT. It encodes CASKVRENQPQHF.

The chain has TRBV9 and TRBJ2-3, with D hard to call. The V end was cut by 4 bases, the J end by 2 bases, with 5 bases between. Germline loops: CDR1 SGDLS, CDR2 YYNGEE. The CDR3 is 12 amino acids. CDR3 coding DNA: TGTGCCAGCAGCCTAAACACAGATACGCAGTATTTT. This translates into CASSLNTDTQYF.

Here the CDR3 DNA reads TGTGCCAGCAGCCCCGTGGGGGCCATGAACACTGAAGCTTTCTTT. Residues: CASSPVGAMNTEAFF. V and J are TRBV6-6 and TRBJ1-1, with a tentative D call TRBD1 (6 bases). Germline V gene sequence: CDR1 MNHNY, CDR2 SVGAGI (reference sequence). This CDR3 has 15 residues. V was shortened by 6 bases and J by 0 bases, with 14 bases between the two germline ends.

This clone was found a few times. J is TRBJ1-5 and V is TRBV28; 7 bases line up with TRBD1. Trimming removed 6 bases from V and 1 base from J; junction bases left unmatched: 6. The CDR3 totals 15 residues. Per the germline V gene, CDR1 is MDHEN and CDR2 is SYDVKM. CDR3 region: CASSRQGQSNQPQHF. Written as DNA, the CDR3 is TGTGCCAGCAGCCGACAGGGCCAGAGCAATCAGCCCCAGCATTTT.

The V and J genes are TRBV11-2 and TRBJ1-1; possibly TRBD1 for D (6 bases). CDR1 and CDR2 from the germline V gene are SGHAT and FQNNGV. This CDR3 is 12 amino acids long. DNA for the CDR3: TGTGCTGCGCGGGGGCAAAACACTGAAGCTTTCTTT. It is translated as CAARGQNTEAFF.

This chain uses TRBV9 with TRBJ2-1; weak D call: TRBD2 (5 bases). The CDR3 length is 14 residues. Trimming left V 6 bases short and J 9 bases short, with 19 bases between. Per the germline V gene, CDR1 is SGDLS and CDR2 is YYNGEE. DNA for the CDR3: TGTGCCAGCACCCCATCGGTGGCGGCGGGTGAGCAGTTCTTC. This gives the protein CASTPSVAAGEQFF.

The V gene is TRBV4-1, the J gene TRBJ1-3; 7 bases agree with TRBD1. This CDR3 has 12 residues. Germline loops: CDR1 MGHRA, CDR2 YSYEKL. V lost 4 bases, J lost 7 bases, and 1 base stayed unmatched. In nucleotides, the CDR3 is TGCGCCAGCAGCCCGACAGGGAACACCATATATTTT. The encoded protein is CASSPTGNTIYF.

This clone was detected only a few times. The rearrangement links TRBV25-1 to TRBJ1-2; weak D call: TRBD1 (6 bases). The length of the CDR3 is 13 residues. Germline CDR1 reads MGHDK; CDR2 reads SYGVNS. The germline V and J ends were trimmed by 11 bases and 0 bases, with 13 bases remaining between them. CDR3 residues: CASRDTSNYGYTF. DNA for the CDR3: TGTGCCTCGAGGGACACCTCTAACTATGGCTACACCTTC.

V is TRBV28 and J is TRBJ2-7, with D uncertain. V was trimmed by 3 bases and J by 6 bases, leaving 15 bases between them. The CDR3 spans 14 residues. Per germline, CDR1 MDHEN and CDR2 SYDVKM. For the CDR3, the DNA is TGTGCCAGCAGTTTTATCCGTTCCAACTTCGAGCAGTACTTC. Protein sequence: CASSFIRSNFEQYF.

The chain joins TRBV27 to TRBJ2-1; 7 positions agree with TRBD2. The V segment lost 6 bases and the J segment 6 bases; nucleotides outside the gene matches: 11. Germline CDR1 is MNHEY and CDR2 is SMNVEV (reference sequence). This CDR3 comprises 15 residues. The CDR3 DNA sequence: TGTGCCAGCAGCTCTAAGGGACTATCTTCCAATGAGCAGTTCTTC. This codes for CASSSKGLSSNEQFF.

V and J are TRBV21-1 and TRBJ2-7; the table's D gene call, TRBD1, was not cross checked with the DNA. TRBV21-1 is a known pseudogene. CDR3 length: 14 residues. CDR3 loop: CASSKVAGNYEQYF. DNA for the CDR3: TGTGCCAGCAGCAAAGTGGCAGGGAACTACGAGCAGTACTTC.

The V gene is TRBV5-4, the J gene TRBJ2-7; 8 bases agree with TRBD2. The germline V gene encodes CDR1 SGHNT and CDR2 YYREEE (reference sequence). The CDR3 is made up of 16 amino acids. J was trimmed by 2 bases and V by 3 bases; bases with no gene match: 10. This CDR3 reads CASSSTGRGTTYEQYF. CDR3 DNA sequence: TGTGCCAGCAGCTCTACCGGGAGGGGAACGACCTACGAGCAGTACTTC.

This clone turned up a few times. The rearrangement uses TRBV27 and TRBJ2-3; 13 bases agree with TRBD2. The V gene's germline CDR1 is MNHEY and CDR2 SMNVEV (reference sequence). This CDR3 contains 21 residues. Losses at the gene ends were 8 bases for V and 0 bases for J; bases not matched to a gene: 20. CDR3 sequence: CASRTSGSRFSGAGSTDTQYF. DNA for the CDR3: TGTGCCAGCCGGACTAGCGGGAGTCGTTTTTCGGGCGCCGGGAGCACAGATACGCAGTATTTT.

The rearrangement joins TRBV27 to TRBJ2-2, with 8 nucleotides matching TRBD1. CDR1 MNHEY and CDR2 SMNVEV come from the germline V gene (reference sequence). V shed 8 bases and J 5 bases; nucleotides not matched to a gene: 7. This CDR3 is 14 amino acids long. The DNA for the CDR3 is TGTGCCAGCCGGACAGGGAGGCGAACCGGGGAGCTGTTTTTT. Translating gives CASRTGRRTGELFF.

This clone has more than one count but fewer than ten. Sequence at one end of the junction differs from germline and may be a read error. The chain carries TRBV29-1 and TRBJ2-1; a weak D match, TRBD2 (6 bases). The CDR3 has 13 residues. The germline V gene has CDR1 SQVTM and CDR2 ANQGSEA. The CDR3 is CSVESPRIGGSLF. The CDR3 DNA is TGCAGCGTTGAGAGCCCGAGGATTGGGGGGAGTCTCTTC.

The CDR3 bases are TGTGCCAGCAGCCCCGGCTCGGGGGATGAGCAGTTCTTC. It codes for CASSPGSGDEQFF. V is TRBV7-3 and J is TRBJ2-1, with D perhaps matching TRBD2 (6 bases). Trimming stripped 5 bases from V and 8 bases from J, with 13 bases between. Germline CDR1 is SGHTA and CDR2 is FQGTGA. The length of the CDR3 is 13 residues.

J is TRBJ2-5 and V is TRBV13, with D perhaps TRBD1 (5 bases). The germline V and J ends were trimmed by 4 bases and 2 bases, with 20 bases remaining between them. From germline, CDR1 is PRHDT and CDR2 FYEKMQ (reference sequence). The CDR3 sequence is 17 residues long. The CDR3: CASSSIGAQDGQETQYF. CDR3 sequence (DNA): TGTGCCAGCAGCTCCATTGGGGCGCAGGATGGGCAAGAGACCCAGTACTTC.

This clone was found a few times. The chain joins TRBV11-2 to TRBJ2-1; 8 positions match TRBD1. Trimming at V came to 6 bases and at J to 0 bases, leaving 10 bases not matched to a gene. The CDR3 runs 17 residues. CDR1 and CDR2 from the germline V gene are SGHAT and FQNNGV. The CDR3 region is CASSLLSGGLSYNEQFF. CDR3 bases: TGTGCCAGCAGTCTCTTATCAGGGGGCCTCTCCTACAATGAGCAGTTCTTC.

This clone has more than one count but fewer than ten. The CDR3 nucleotides read TGTGCCACCAGCGAACTAGCGGGAGAATCCTACGAGCAGTACTTC. The encoded protein is CATSELAGESYEQYF. V gene TRBV15 combines with J gene TRBJ2-7, with 11 bases aligning to TRBD2. The length of the CDR3 is 15 residues. Germline CDR1 reads LNHNV; CDR2 reads YYDKDF (reference sequence). Trimming removed 5 bases from V and 1 base from J; junction bases left unmatched: 4.

Turning to this clone: Different DNA sequences within this sample yield the same CDR3. The rearrangement uses TRBV2 and TRBJ1-2; no clear D. CDR3 length equals 12 residues. Trimming shortened V by 9 bases and J by 7 bases, and 15 bases separated the two germline ends. The germline V gene encodes CDR1 SNHLY and CDR2 FYNNEI. This chain's CDR3 is CASIRFEGGYTF. The CDR3 region has the DNA TGTGCCAGTATCCGGTTTGAGGGTGGCTACACCTTC.

Only a few counts were recorded for this clone. The chain links TRBV7-9 to TRBJ2-2, with TRBD1 as a possible D gene (5 bases). The CDR3 length is 13 residues. Between the trimmed V and J ends, which lost 9 bases and 0 bases, there was a span of 8 bases. Germline V CDR1 and CDR2: SEHNR, FQNEAQ (reference sequence). The CDR3 DNA reads as TGTGCCAGGGCAGGGTCGAACACCGGGGAGCTGTTTTTT. It codes for CARAGSNTGELFF.

The chain links TRBV6-6 to TRBJ2-7, with TRBD2 matching over 7 bases. This CDR3 is built from 13 residues. V dropped 6 bases and J dropped 6; count of bases not matched to a gene: 8. Germline CDR1 and CDR2: MNHNY and SVGAGI (reference sequence). In DNA form, the CDR3 reads TGTGCCAGCAGGGGAGGGAGGGCCGGCGAGCAGTACTTC. Amino acid sequence: CASRGGRAGEQYF.